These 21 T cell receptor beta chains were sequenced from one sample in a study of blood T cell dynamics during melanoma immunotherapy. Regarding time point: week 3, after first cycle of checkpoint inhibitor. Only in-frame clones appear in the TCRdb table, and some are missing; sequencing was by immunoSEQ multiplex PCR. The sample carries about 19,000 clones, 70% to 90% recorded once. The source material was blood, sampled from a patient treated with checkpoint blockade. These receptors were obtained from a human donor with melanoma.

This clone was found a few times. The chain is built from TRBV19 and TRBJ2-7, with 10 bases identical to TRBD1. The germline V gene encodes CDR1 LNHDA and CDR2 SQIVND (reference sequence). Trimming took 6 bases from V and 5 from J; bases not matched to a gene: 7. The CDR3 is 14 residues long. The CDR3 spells CASRRQGARDEQYF. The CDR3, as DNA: TGTGCCAGTAGGAGACAGGGGGCTCGGGACGAGCAGTACTTC.

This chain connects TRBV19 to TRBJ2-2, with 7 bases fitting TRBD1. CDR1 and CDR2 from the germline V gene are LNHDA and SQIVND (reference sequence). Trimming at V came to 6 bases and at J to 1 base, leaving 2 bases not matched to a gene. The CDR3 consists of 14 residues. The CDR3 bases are TGTGCCAGTAGACAGGGGTTGAACACCGGGGAGCTGTTTTTT. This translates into CASRQGLNTGELFF.

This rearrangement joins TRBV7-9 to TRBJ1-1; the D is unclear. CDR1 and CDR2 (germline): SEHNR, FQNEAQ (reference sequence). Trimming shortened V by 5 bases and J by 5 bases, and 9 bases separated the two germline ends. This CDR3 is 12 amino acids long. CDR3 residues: CASSPVTTEAFF. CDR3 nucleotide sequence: TGTGCCAGCAGCCCCGTGACTACTGAAGCTTTCTTT.

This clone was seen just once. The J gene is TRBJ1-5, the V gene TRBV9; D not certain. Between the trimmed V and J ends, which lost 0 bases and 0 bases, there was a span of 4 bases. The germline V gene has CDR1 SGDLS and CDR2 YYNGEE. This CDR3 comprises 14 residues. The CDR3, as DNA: TGTGCCAGCAGCGTAGCAGATAGCAATCAGCCCCAGCATTTT. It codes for CASSVADSNQPQHF.

The CDR3 nucleotides read TGTGCCTGGAGTGTCTCCCTCGCGGGTTACAATGAGCAGTTCTTC. It specifies CAWSVSLAGYNEQFF. This chain joins TRBV30 and TRBJ2-1; D possibly corresponds to TRBD2 (5 bases). Trimming removed 0 bases at V and 4 bases at J, with 13 bases between. Germline CDR1 is GTSNPN and CDR2 is SVGIG (reference sequence). The CDR3 is 15 amino acids.

This CDR3 reads CAWSVPGLSGNTIYF. The CDR3, as DNA: TGTGCCTGGAGTGTACCCGGCCTCTCTGGAAACACCATATATTTT. The V gene is TRBV30, the J gene TRBJ1-3; D not certain. CDR1 and CDR2 from the germline V gene are GTSNPN and SVGIG (reference sequence). The CDR3 totals 15 residues. V was cut by 0 bases and J by 0 bases, with 9 bases left in between.

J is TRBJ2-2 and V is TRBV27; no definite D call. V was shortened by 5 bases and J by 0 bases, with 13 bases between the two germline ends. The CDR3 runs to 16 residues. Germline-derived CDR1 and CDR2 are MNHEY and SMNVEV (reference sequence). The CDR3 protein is CASSPYWRPNTGELFF. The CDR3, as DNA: TGTGCCAGCAGTCCCTATTGGCGCCCGAACACCGGGGAGCTGTTTTTT.

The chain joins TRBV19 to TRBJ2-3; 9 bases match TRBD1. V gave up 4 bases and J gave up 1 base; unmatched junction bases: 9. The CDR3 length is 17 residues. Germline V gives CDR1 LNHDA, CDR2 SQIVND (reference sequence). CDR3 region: CASSRQGGAFRTDTQYF. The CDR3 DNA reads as TGTGCCAGTAGTAGACAGGGGGGAGCCTTCCGCACAGATACGCAGTATTTT.

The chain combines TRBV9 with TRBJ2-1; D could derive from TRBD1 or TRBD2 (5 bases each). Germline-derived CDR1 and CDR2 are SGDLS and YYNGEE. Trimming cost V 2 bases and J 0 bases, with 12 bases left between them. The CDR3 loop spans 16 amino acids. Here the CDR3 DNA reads TGTGCCAGCAGCGTTAGAGGGGTTGGCTCCTACAATGAGCAGTTCTTC. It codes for CASSVRGVGSYNEQFF.

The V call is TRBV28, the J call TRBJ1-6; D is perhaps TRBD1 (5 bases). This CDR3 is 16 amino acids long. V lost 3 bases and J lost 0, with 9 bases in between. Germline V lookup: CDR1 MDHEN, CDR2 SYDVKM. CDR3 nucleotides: TGTGCCAGCAGTTTGGACACAAGCTCCTATAATTCACCCCTCCACTTT. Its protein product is CASSLDTSSYNSPLHF.

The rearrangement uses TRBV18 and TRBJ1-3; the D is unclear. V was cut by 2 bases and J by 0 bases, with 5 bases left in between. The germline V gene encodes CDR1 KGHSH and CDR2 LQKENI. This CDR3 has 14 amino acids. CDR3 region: CASSPNYSGNTIYF. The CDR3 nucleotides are TGTGCCAGCTCACCAAACTACTCTGGAAACACCATATATTTT.

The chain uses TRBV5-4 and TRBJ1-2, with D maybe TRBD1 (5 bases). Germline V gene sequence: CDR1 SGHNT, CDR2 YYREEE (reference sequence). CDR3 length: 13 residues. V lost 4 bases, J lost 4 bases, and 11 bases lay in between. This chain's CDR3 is CASSRGGTYGYTF. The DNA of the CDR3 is TGTGCCAGCAGCCGTGGGGGGACCTATGGCTACACCTTC.

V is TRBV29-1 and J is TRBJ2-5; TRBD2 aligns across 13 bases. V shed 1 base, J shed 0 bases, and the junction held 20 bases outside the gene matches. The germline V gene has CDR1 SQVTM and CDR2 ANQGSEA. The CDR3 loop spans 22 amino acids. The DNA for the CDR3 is TGCAGCGTTGAAGGTCCGGGACTAGCGGGAAGATTAACTATCCCGTACCAAGAGACCCAGTACTTC. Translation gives CSVEGPGLAGRLTIPYQETQYF.

CDR3 sequence (DNA): TGCGCCAGCAGCCTCGACAGGGAGGTTGGCGAGCAGTACTTC. Translating it yields CASSLDREVGEQYF. The rearrangement uses TRBV5-1 and TRBJ2-7; D might be TRBD1 (7 bases). Between the trimmed V and J ends, which lost 4 bases and 6 bases, there was a span of 17 bases. The germline V gene has CDR1 SGHRS and CDR2 YFSETQ. The CDR3 consists of 14 residues.

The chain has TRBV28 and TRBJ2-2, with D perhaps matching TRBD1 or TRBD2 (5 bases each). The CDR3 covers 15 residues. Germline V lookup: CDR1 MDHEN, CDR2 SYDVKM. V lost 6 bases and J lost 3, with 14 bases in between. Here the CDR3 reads CASSRGLWDTGELFF. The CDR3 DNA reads TGTGCCAGCAGCCGGGGCCTCTGGGACACCGGGGAGCTGTTTTTT.

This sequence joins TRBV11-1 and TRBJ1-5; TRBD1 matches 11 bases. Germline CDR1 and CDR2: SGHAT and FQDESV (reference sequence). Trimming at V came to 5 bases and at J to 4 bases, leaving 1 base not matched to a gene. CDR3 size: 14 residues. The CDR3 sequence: CASSRDRGNQPQHF. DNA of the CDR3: TGTGCCAGCAGCCGGGACAGGGGGAATCAGCCCCAGCATTTT.

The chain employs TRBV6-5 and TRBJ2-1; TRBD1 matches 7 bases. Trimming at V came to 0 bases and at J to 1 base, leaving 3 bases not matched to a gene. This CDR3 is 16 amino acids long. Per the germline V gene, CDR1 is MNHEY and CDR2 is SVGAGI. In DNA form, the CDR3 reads TGTGCCAGCAGTTACTCGGCAGGGGGTTCCTACAATGAGCAGTTCTTC. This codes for CASSYSAGGSYNEQFF.

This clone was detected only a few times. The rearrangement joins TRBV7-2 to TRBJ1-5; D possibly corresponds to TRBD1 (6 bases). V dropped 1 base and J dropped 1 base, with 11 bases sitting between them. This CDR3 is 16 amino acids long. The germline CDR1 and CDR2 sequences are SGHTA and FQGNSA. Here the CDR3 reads CASSLEAGVSNQPQHF. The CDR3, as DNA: TGTGCCAGCAGCTTAGAGGCAGGGGTAAGCAATCAGCCCCAGCATTTT.

As DNA, the CDR3 is TGTGCCAGCAGTTTCCGGCCTCGGCATCTAAACTTGTTTTTT. Translated, it gives CASSFRPRHLNLFF. The chain carries TRBV28 and TRBJ1-4; D is uncertain. Per germline, CDR1 MDHEN and CDR2 SYDVKM. There are 14 residues in the CDR3. Trimming removed 3 bases from V and 15 bases from J, with 20 bases in between.

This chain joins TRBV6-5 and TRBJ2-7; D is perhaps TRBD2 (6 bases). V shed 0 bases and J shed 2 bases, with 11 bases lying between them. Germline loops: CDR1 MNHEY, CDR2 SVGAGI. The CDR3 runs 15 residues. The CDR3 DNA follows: TGTGCCAGCAGTTACTCCTCCGGGGGAACCTACGAGCAGTACTTC. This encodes CASSYSSGGTYEQYF.

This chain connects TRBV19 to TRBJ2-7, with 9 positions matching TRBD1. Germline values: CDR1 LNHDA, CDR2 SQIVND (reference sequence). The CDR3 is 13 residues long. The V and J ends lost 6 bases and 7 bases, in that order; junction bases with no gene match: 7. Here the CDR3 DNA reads TGTGCCAGTAGAAGACAGGGGGGGGCGGAGCAGTACTTC. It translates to CASRRQGGAEQYF.